This TCR beta chain was sequenced in a study of T and B cells in COVID-19 patients (TCRdb year 2020). At the level of the whole study: Using TRB and IGH repertoire sequencing of peripheral blood, the study characterized adaptive immunity in COVID-19 patients who had active infection or had recovered. A recovered cohort comprised roughly 19 patients contributing approximately 22 samples, mostly after mild to moderate COVID-19 managed as outpatients. A median age of approximately 35 years was recorded in the recovered cohort versus 55 to 70 years in the active-infection cohort. Critical illness requiring mechanical ventilation or ECMO was present in about 65% of the roughly 20 patients in the active-infection cohort. In the active-infection cohort, about 90% of the roughly 20 patients had comorbidities linked to unfavorable COVID-19 outcome. Over 8 million TCR sequences were analysed from a TCR and BCR sequence repository that comprised 35 or so patients and 69 time points. A couple of patients belonged to both the recovered and active cohorts because samples were available from active disease and after recovery. Repertoire analyses used an age-matched reference group of approximately 42 healthy donors who were negative for COVID-19 antibodies as the comparison. Up to about 9 follow-up blood samples were collected per patient, with some samples spanning different disease stages in the same individual. What the study reported, not specific to this receptor: In patients with COVID-19, the usage of TRBV/TRBJ genes was reported to be strongly skewed. The cohort was considered too small to assess HLA contributions to COVID-19 susceptibility or severity. In active COVID-19, TRB repertoires were highly clonal, while at recovery, diversity and richness increased above the levels seen in healthy donors. A total of roughly 2,000 exclusive TCR clusters, including approximately 33 low-pGen clusters, were found in the recovered cohort. The reported TCR clusters were said to need prospective validation before any clinical use. Specific T cell subsets (CD4+/Treg/CD8+) and sorted SARS-CoV-2-responsive or tetramer+ T cells had not yet been sequenced, and these experiments were ongoing. Blood samples from mildly ill patients during symptoms and early samples from severe cases were scarce.

Genomic DNA extracted from blood, in amounts of about 240-550 ng, served as the starting material for amplifying TRB repertoires. The sequencing machine was an Illumina MiSeq. Multiplex PCR with BIOMED2 TRB-A/B primer pools was used to amplify the TRB rearrangements. Two consecutive PCRs added Illumina-compatible adapters and 7-nucleotide sample barcodes to the amplicons. Phusion HS II polymerase was used for all library PCRs. The amplicons were purified from gel with the NucleoSpin Gel and PCR Clean-up kit, measured on Qubit, and then pooled at 4 to 5 nM. The quality of the amplicon pool was checked on an Agilent 2100 Bioanalyzer prior to Illumina next-generation sequencing. The study's own analysis went as follows. TRB rearrangements were annotated with MiXCR 3.0.8 using the default MiXCR reference library. Non-productive reads and sequences with fewer than 2 reads were removed, and each unique CDR3 nucleotide sequence was counted as one clone. Clonality, diversity, richness and V-J gene usage were computed in R 3.5.1. GLIPH2 was used to cluster TCRs based on CDR3 similarity, and OLGA was used to calculate the generation probabilities. Only GLIPH2 clusters containing at least four unique TCR clonotypes present in at least three individuals were kept. TCRdb reprocessed the public reads (quality trimming at Q25 with fastp, clone calling with MiXCR) and kept in-frame beta chains. When rows share a CDR3 protein, they turn into one entry using the most common DNA and genes. In this record, the V and J calls reflect TCRdb's handling and not the investigators' own analysis. In this sample the table shows several thousand distinct CDR3 sequences, about 26% of which occur a single time. The ten most abundant clones make up about 12% of the sample.

Compared with germline, V lacks 6 bases and J lacks 7 bases; bases without a gene match: 8. The CDR3, cysteine through phenylalanine, is 14 amino acids long. CDR3 DNA is the only sequence kept; it has 42 bases, read in frame from the first base. This clonotype is described as medium-sized (0.01 to 0.1%). No cognate antigen has been identified for it. It has no much larger one-base neighbor in the sample; base qualities were not kept. Sample: blood. The chain is assembled from TRBV12-3 or TRBV12-4 and TRBJ1-4; TRBD1 fits 7 bases in the junction. The receptor was isolated from a human donor with active COVID-19. The CDR3: CASSQTGTVEKLFF. The DNA sequence is TGTGCCAGCAGCCAGACCGGGACAGTTGAAAAACTGTTTTTT.